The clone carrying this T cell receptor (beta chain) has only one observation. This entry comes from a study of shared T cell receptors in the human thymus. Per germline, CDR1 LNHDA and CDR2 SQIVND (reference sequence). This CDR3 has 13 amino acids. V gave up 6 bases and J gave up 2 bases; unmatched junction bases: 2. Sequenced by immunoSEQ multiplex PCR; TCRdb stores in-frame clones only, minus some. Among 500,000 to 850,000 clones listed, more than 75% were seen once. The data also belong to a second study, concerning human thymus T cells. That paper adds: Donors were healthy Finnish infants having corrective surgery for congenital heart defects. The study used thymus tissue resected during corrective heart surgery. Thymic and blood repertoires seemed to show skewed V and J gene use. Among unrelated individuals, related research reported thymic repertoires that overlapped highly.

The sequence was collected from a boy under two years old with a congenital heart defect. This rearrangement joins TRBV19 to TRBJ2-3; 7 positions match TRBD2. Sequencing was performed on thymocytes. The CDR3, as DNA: TGTGCCAGTAGCGGGAGGAACACAGATACGCAGTATTTT. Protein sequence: CASSGRNTDTQYF.